These 3 T cell receptor beta chains were all obtained from the same sample, sequenced in a study of somatic mutations in cytotoxic T cells in rheumatoid arthritis. Libraries were prepared by immunoSEQ multiplex PCR; TCRdb keeps only in-frame clonotypes and omits some of them. The sample contains about 11,000 clones, roughly 74% of which appear only once. Sequences were obtained from CD8+ T cells sorted from blood. The receptors come from a man in his sixties in good health.

V gene TRBV10-3 combines with J gene TRBJ2-7; the D is unclear. The CDR3 length is 13 residues. Germline V gene data show CDR1 as ENHRY and CDR2 as SYGVKD. V lost 2 bases to trimming and J lost 0 bases, with 5 bases between them. The CDR3 region is CAISESFSYEQYF. CDR3 bases: TGTGCCATCAGTGAGAGCTTCTCCTACGAGCAGTACTTC.

CDR3 in DNA: TGTGCCACCAGGGAGGCGGGACTAGCGGCCTACAATGAGCAGTTCTTC. Its protein product is CATREAGLAAYNEQFF. The rearrangement uses TRBV27 and TRBJ2-1; TRBD2 agrees at 11 bases. Per the germline V gene, CDR1 is MNHEY and CDR2 is SMNVEV (reference sequence). The J segment lost 2 bases and the V segment lost 10 bases, leaving 10 bases of the junction unmatched. The CDR3 totals 16 residues.

The V call is TRBV4-2, the J call TRBJ2-7, with no clear D. Germline loops: CDR1 LGHNA, CDR2 YNFKEQ. The CDR3 consists of 15 residues. The ends were cut back, 1 base at V and 5 bases at J, with 15 bases in the middle. The CDR3 DNA follows: TGTGCCAGCAGCCAAGGCGTCGAAGGGTACCACGAGCAGTACTTC. Its protein is CASSQGVEGYHEQYF.